The sequence of this T cell receptor beta chain was determined in a study of T-cell reconstitution after alpha-beta-depleted transplantation in children. Whole-study findings and limits: At one year after transplant, newly produced T cells mostly accounted for T-cell counts and diversity.

Construction of the TCRbeta library involved unique molecular identifiers. MiXCR, applied by TCRdb to the PCR reads, yields one record per CDR3 protein. This repertoire shows around 440,000 distinct CDR3 sequences, roughly 16% found once; its top ten account for approximately 29%. Germline CDR1 reads LNHDA; CDR2 reads SQIVND (reference sequence). The length of the CDR3 is 16 residues. Trimming took off 4 bases at V and 3 bases at J, with 18 bases between the two ends. With respect to this clonotype: Its antigen is unidentified.

This clonotype was sampled from a boy in the first two years of life who had a stem cell transplant for Wiskott-Aldrich syndrome, so the T cells may come from the graft donor. The chain links TRBV19 to TRBJ2-5; D might be TRBD2 (6 bases). This specimen was PBMCs, mostly from graft donor cells, taken 360 days after TCRalphabeta/CD19-depleted stem cell transplant. This CDR3 is CASSTLGSGGKETQYF. CDR3 in DNA: TGTGCCAGTAGTACCCTAGGTAGCGGTGGAAAAGAGACCCAGTACTTC.